Listed below are T cell receptor beta chains from one sample, sequenced in a study of cytomegalovirus exposure and HLA in healthy donors. Only in-frame clones appear in the TCRdb table, and some are missing; sequencing was by immunoSEQ multiplex PCR. Recorded for this sample: about 140,000 clones. Sequenced material: PBMCs. The receptor source for this set is a middle-aged man in good health and CMV-seronegative. Each CDR3 is given with its conserved first and last residue. A D gene is named only where the DNA matches it firmly. Clone size is given for some rows only: seen once, a few or many times, or a class if the clone is expanded.

clone size	V gene	J gene	D gene	CDR3 protein	CDR3 DNA
.	TRBV28	TRBJ2-5	.	CASRLREETQYF	TGTGCCAGCAGACTAAGAGAAGAGACCCAGTACTTC
.	TRBV28	TRBJ1-5	.	CASSLFRMTGSQPQHF	TGTGCCAGCAGTTTATTTAGGATGACAGGCTCGCAGCCCCAGCATTTT
.	TRBV29-1	TRBJ2-1	.	CSVAEGRGEQFF	TGCAGCGTTGCGGAGGGTAGAGGTGAGCAGTTCTTC
.	TRBV6-5	TRBJ2-7	.	CASSYGHSSYEQYF	TGTGCCAGCAGTTACGGACATAGCTCCTACGAGCAGTACTTC
.	TRBV7-2	TRBJ1-6	.	CASSSQGQYNSPLHF	TGTGCCAGCAGCTCCCAAGGACAGTATAATTCACCCCTCCACTTT
.	TRBV29-1	TRBJ2-2	TRBD1	CSVERTGNTGELFF	TGCAGCGTTGAAAGGACAGGGAACACCGGGGAGCTGTTTTTT
.	TRBV5-5	TRBJ1-5	.	CASSPGDANQPQHF	TGTGCCAGCAGCCCGGGGGACGCCAATCAGCCCCAGCATTTT
.	TRBV15	TRBJ2-7	.	CATSRDMFVLEF	TGTGCCACCAGCAGAGATATGTTCGTATTAGAGTTC
.	TRBV5-4	TRBJ2-2	.	CASSLKQNTGELFF	TGTGCCAGCAGCTTGAAACAGAACACCGGGGAGCTGTTTTTT
.	TRBV7-3	TRBJ1-4	.	CASSLGQTTNEKLFF	TGTGCCAGCAGCTTAGGACAGACAACTAATGAAAAACTGTTTTTT
.	TRBV28	TRBJ1-3	.	CASSPPGGLDIYF	TGTGCCAGCAGCCCCCCGGGTGGCCTCGACATATATTTT
.	TRBV2	TRBJ2-1	TRBD1	CASTRTGKSSYNEQFF	TGTGCCAGCACCCGGACAGGTAAAAGCTCCTACAATGAGCAGTTCTTC
.	TRBV6-4	TRBJ1-1	TRBD1	CASSDTGAVTEAFF	TGTGCCAGCAGTGATACAGGGGCGGTCACTGAAGCTTTCTTT
.	TRBV10-2	TRBJ2-3	.	CASSESGGGLGDTQYF	TGCGCCAGCAGTGAGTCGGGAGGGGGTCTGGGGGATACGCAGTATTTT
.	TRBV5-1	TRBJ2-7	TRBD1	CASSLSVGQGRYEQYF	TGCGCCAGCAGCTTGTCGGTGGGACAGGGTCGCTACGAGCAGTACTTC
.	TRBV11-2	TRBJ1-2	TRBD1	CASSLVAGGKSPGNYGYTF	TGTGCCAGCAGCTTAGTGGCAGGGGGTAAAAGTCCCGGAAACTATGGCTACACCTTC
.	TRBV28	TRBJ1-5	.	CASSFLTGFNQPQHF	TGTGCCAGCAGTTTCCTTACAGGGTTCAATCAGCCCCAGCATTTT
.	TRBV10-3	TRBJ2-7	.	CAISEGRPGDEQYF	TGTGCCATCAGTGAAGGGAGACCTGGGGACGAGCAGTACTTC
.	TRBV6-1	TRBJ1-2	TRBD1	CASSGTGQGVYGYTF	TGTGCCAGCAGTGGGACGGGACAGGGCGTCTATGGCTACACCTTC
.	TRBV14	TRBJ1-3	.	CASSIDNSGNTIYF	TGTGCCAGCAGCATCGACAACTCTGGAAACACCATATATTTT
.	TRBV27	TRBJ2-7	.	CASSTPSRERGEQYF	TGTGCCAGCAGTACACCGAGCCGTGAAAGGGGCGAGCAGTACTTC
.	TRBV11-3	TRBJ1-3	.	CASSSGGTIYF	TGTGCCAGCAGCTCCGGCGGGACCATATATTTT
.	TRBV6-5	TRBJ1-1	TRBD1	CASRDRANTEAFF	TGTGCCAGCAGAGACAGGGCGAACACTGAAGCTTTCTTT
.	TRBV19	TRBJ2-3	.	CASSIRRGDTQYF	TGTGCCAGTAGTATTCGGCGGGGAGATACGCAGTATTTT
.	TRBV7-8	TRBJ1-1	TRBD1	CASRAGQGTEAFF	TGTGCCAGCAGAGCCGGACAGGGCACTGAAGCTTTCTTT
.	TRBV7-2	TRBJ2-7	TRBD1	CASSLGLTGDFRYEQYF	TGTGCCAGCAGCTTAGGTTTGACAGGGGATTTCCGGTACGAGCAGTACTTC
.	TRBV11-2	TRBJ1-1	.	CASSLEAGAGEAFF	TGTGCCAGCAGCTTAGAGGCAGGGGCGGGTGAAGCTTTCTTT
.	TRBV7-9	TRBJ2-7	.	CASSPTSSYEQYF	TGTGCCAGCAGCCCGACTAGCTCCTACGAGCAGTACTTC
.	TRBV11-2	TRBJ1-2	.	CASSLEVGEGYGYTF	TGTGCCAGCAGCTTAGAAGTTGGGGAGGGCTATGGCTACACCTTC
.	TRBV6-1	TRBJ1-5	TRBD1	CASSGQGSNQPQHF	TGTGCCAGTAGTGGACAGGGTAGTAATCAGCCCCAGCATTTT
.	TRBV5-8	TRBJ1-3	.	CASSLGTGSGNTIYF	TGTGCCAGCAGCTTGGGAACAGGCTCTGGAAACACCATATATTTT
.	TRBV7-2	TRBJ1-4	.	CASTITGTYEKLFF	TGTGCCAGCACCATTACAGGGACATATGAAAAACTGTTTTTT
.	TRBV5-1	TRBJ2-5	.	CASSFREETQYF	TGCGCCAGCAGCTTCCGGGAAGAGACCCAGTACTTC
.	TRBV7-2	TRBJ2-3	.	CASSLGPVTDTQYF	TGTGCCAGCAGCTTAGGTCCAGTAACAGATACGCAGTATTTT
.	TRBV5-6	TRBJ1-2	TRBD1	CASSSGQGHYGYTF	TGTGCCAGCAGCTCGGGACAGGGACACTATGGCTACACCTTC
.	TRBV19	TRBJ2-7	TRBD1	CASPGQGISYEQYF	TGTGCCAGCCCGGGACAGGGCATTTCCTACGAGCAGTACTTC
.	TRBV19	TRBJ1-2	TRBD1	CASSTYDRGVDGYTF	TGTGCCAGTAGTACTTACGACAGGGGAGTTGATGGCTACACCTTC
medium-sized	TRBV27	TRBJ1-1	.	CASRRGASTEAFF	TGTGCCAGCAGGCGGGGGGCGAGCACTGAAGCTTTCTTT
.	TRBV2	TRBJ1-4	TRBD1	CASSQDRPNEKLFF	TGTGCCAGCAGTCAGGACAGGCCTAATGAAAAACTGTTTTTT
.	TRBV27	TRBJ1-1	.	CASSFYQGTTEAFF	TGTGCCAGCAGTTTCTATCAGGGAACCACTGAAGCTTTCTTT
.	TRBV18	TRBJ1-1	.	CATRPQENTEAFF	TGTGCCACCCGGCCCCAGGAGAACACTGAAGCTTTCTTT
.	TRBV18	TRBJ2-1	.	CASSPRAGDDNEQFF	TGTGCCAGCTCACCACGGGCAGGGGACGACAATGAGCAGTTCTTC
.	TRBV2	TRBJ1-4	TRBD1	CASSVVRTGAFF	TGTGCCAGCAGTGTTGTCAGGACAGGGGCGTTTTTT
.	TRBV5-4	TRBJ2-2	.	CASSFKLAGNTGELFF	TGTGCCAGCAGCTTCAAGCTAGCTGGGAACACCGGGGAGCTGTTTTTT
.	TRBV11-3	TRBJ1-1	.	CASSLGENTEAFF	TGTGCCAGCAGCTTAGGAGAGAACACTGAAGCTTTCTTT
.	TRBV2	TRBJ1-5	TRBD1	CASRVTGGSNQPQHF	TGTGCCAGCAGGGTGACAGGGGGGAGCAATCAGCCCCAGCATTTT
.	TRBV9	TRBJ2-5	TRBD2	CASSVGSGGETQYF	TGTGCCAGCAGCGTAGGGAGCGGGGGTGAGACCCAGTACTTC
.	TRBV7-9	TRBJ2-1	TRBD1	CASRPGTGLSYNEQFF	TGTGCCAGCAGACCAGGGACAGGCCTCTCCTACAATGAGCAGTTCTTC
.	TRBV21-1	TRBJ2-7	.	CASSKEGLAGGSYEQYF	TGTGCCAGCAGCAAGGAGGGCCTAGCGGGGGGGTCCTACGAGCAGTACTTC
.	TRBV2	TRBJ1-2	.	CASSEAPGGYTF	TGTGCCAGCAGTGAAGCCCCGGGTGGCTACACCTTC
.	TRBV5-1	TRBJ2-2	.	CASSLAGHNTGELFF	TGCGCCAGCAGCTTGGCCGGACACAACACCGGGGAGCTGTTTTTT
.	TRBV5-4	TRBJ2-5	TRBD2	CASSSPLLLAGGRETQYF	TGTGCCAGCAGCTCTCCTCTTTTACTAGCGGGAGGGAGAGAGACCCAGTACTTC
.	TRBV5-4	TRBJ1-4	.	CASSSEGANEKLFF	TGTGCCAGCAGCTCTGAGGGAGCCAATGAAAAACTGTTTTTT
.	TRBV29-1	TRBJ2-7	.	CSVVWDTYEQYF	TGCAGCGTTGTATGGGACACCTACGAGCAGTACTTC
.	TRBV10-3	TRBJ1-1	.	CAISESQSQVNTEAFF	TGTGCCATCAGTGAGTCACAATCGCAGGTGAACACTGAAGCTTTCTTT